A selection of T cell receptor beta chains follows, all from one sample in a study of shared clonotypes between healthy human individuals. TCRdb's table, derived via immunoSEQ multiplex PCR, lists solely in-frame clones and lacks some. The data hold 2 million to 2.5 million clones, with approximately 94% observed a single time. The sequenced material came from naive CD4+ T cells sorted from blood. The receptors originated from a man aged 18 to 29 in good health. The CDR3 runs from the conserved cysteine through the conserved F or W. Each record gives: D gene, J gene, clone size, V gene, CDR3 DNA, CDR3 protein. A D gene is named only where the DNA matches it firmly. Not all rows give a size; the values are once, few, many and, for expanded clones, a class.

D: -
J: TRBJ2-7
size: -
V: TRBV6-1
DNA: TGTGCCAGCAGCCTCAGGGAGGTGGGGGTTTACGAGCAGTACTTC
CDR3: CASSLREVGVYEQYF

D: -
J: TRBJ2-7
size: -
V: TRBV28
DNA: TGTGCCAGCAGTAATGCAGGCCAGGGTTACGAGCAGTACTTC
CDR3: CASSNAGQGYEQYF

D: TRBD1
J: TRBJ1-2
size: -
V: TRBV6-5
DNA: TGTGCCACTATACAGGGGAACTATGGCTACACCTTC
CDR3: CATIQGNYGYTF

D: -
J: TRBJ1-3
size: -
V: TRBV7-2
DNA: TGTGCCAGCAGCTTAACCGGCCTAGGAAACACCATATATTTT
CDR3: CASSLTGLGNTIYF

D: -
J: TRBJ1-1
size: -
V: TRBV19
DNA: TGTGCCAGTAGTATCATGAGGGCGGGCACTGAAGCTTTCTTT
CDR3: CASSIMRAGTEAFF

D: -
J: TRBJ2-7
size: -
V: TRBV5-1
DNA: TGCGCCAGCAGCTTGCGGCAGGGCCCCAACGAGCAGTACTTC
CDR3: CASSLRQGPNEQYF

D: -
J: TRBJ2-7
size: -
V: TRBV6-5
DNA: TGTGCCAGCAGGCCGTCGGGGACATTGAGCTACGAGCAGTACTTC
CDR3: CASRPSGTLSYEQYF

D: -
J: TRBJ2-2
size: -
V: TRBV18
DNA: TGTGCCAGCTCACCAACGAACAGGGCGGACACCGGGGAGCTGTTTTTT
CDR3: CASSPTNRADTGELFF

D: TRBD2
J: TRBJ2-1
size: -
V: TRBV10-1
DNA: TGCGCCAGCAGTCCCAGCGGGGGGCCCTACAATGAGCAGTTCTTC
CDR3: CASSPSGGPYNEQFF

D: -
J: TRBJ1-5
size: -
V: TRBV5-6
DNA: TGTGCCAGCAGCTTTGGACCTGTCGATCAGCCCCAGCATTTT
CDR3: CASSFGPVDQPQHF

D: TRBD2
J: TRBJ2-7
size: -
V: TRBV19
DNA: TGTGCCAGTAGGAATAGCGGGATGGGGTTTGACGAGCAGTACTTC
CDR3: CASRNSGMGFDEQYF

D: -
J: TRBJ1-2
size: -
V: TRBV10-3
DNA: TGTGCCATCAGTGAATTCGGGACCGAACGGGGCTACACCTTC
CDR3: CAISEFGTERGYTF

D: -
J: TRBJ1-1
size: few
V: TRBV30
DNA: TGTGCCTGGGGGGTTAAGGGGATGATTGAAGCTTTCTTT
CDR3: CAWGVKGMIEAFF

D: -
J: TRBJ2-2
size: -
V: TRBV6-1
DNA: TGTGCCAGCAGTGAAGCACGGATCAAACCGGGACGTCATACCGGGGAGCTGTTTTTT
CDR3: CASSEARIKPGRHTGELFF

D: -
J: TRBJ2-1
size: -
V: TRBV7-9
DNA: TGTGCCAGCAGCCGCGTAGTTGGCGGGTACAATGAGCAGTTCTTC
CDR3: CASSRVVGGYNEQFF

D: -
J: TRBJ2-1
size: -
V: TRBV21-1
DNA: TGTGCCAGCAGCCCAGCCCCGACTAGCGGGGGGGTATGGAATGAGCAGTTCTTC
CDR3: CASSPAPTSGGVWNEQFF

D: TRBD2
J: TRBJ2-1
size: -
V: TRBV4-3
DNA: TGCGCCAGCAGCCAAGAGTTGGGGACTAGAAATGAGCAGTTCTTC
CDR3: CASSQELGTRNEQFF

D: -
J: TRBJ2-5
size: -
V: TRBV5-1
DNA: TGCGCCAGCAGCTTGAGTGCGGCTACCTCCGGGGAGACCCAGTACTTC
CDR3: CASSLSAATSGETQYF

D: TRBD2
J: TRBJ2-1
size: -
V: TRBV5-1
DNA: TGCGCCAGCAGCTTGGCCCCGGGACTAGCGGGTAGTAGTGAGCAGTTCTTC
CDR3: CASSLAPGLAGSSEQFF

D: TRBD2
J: TRBJ2-1
size: -
V: TRBV7-2
DNA: TGTGCCAGCAGCAAACCAGCGGGGGACTACAATGAGCAGTTCTTC
CDR3: CASSKPAGDYNEQFF

D: -
J: TRBJ2-1
size: once
V: TRBV19
DNA: TGTGCCAGTAGTGGGGGGAGCTCCTACAATGAGCAGTTCTTC
CDR3: CASSGGSSYNEQFF

D: -
J: TRBJ2-7
size: -
V: TRBV13
DNA: TGTGCCAGCAGCGGACTCACTTCGGGGCGACTCTACGAGCAGTACTTC
CDR3: CASSGLTSGRLYEQYF

D: -
J: TRBJ1-4
size: once
V: TRBV28
DNA: TGTGCCAGCAGCTCAGGGACAACTAATGAAAAACTGTTTTTT
CDR3: CASSSGTTNEKLFF

D: -
J: TRBJ2-7
size: -
V: TRBV5-1
DNA: TGCGCCAGCAGCTTGACAGGGGGGGTATACGAGCAGTACTTC
CDR3: CASSLTGGVYEQYF

D: TRBD1
J: TRBJ1-5
size: -
V: TRBV19
DNA: TGTGCCAGTAGTCGGACAGGGACCAGCAATCAGCCCCAGCATTTT
CDR3: CASSRTGTSNQPQHF

D: TRBD2
J: TRBJ2-2
size: -
V: TRBV9
DNA: TGTGCCAGCAGCAAAACCGGGACTAGCGGGAGTATGCCGGCCACCGGGGAGCTGTTTTTT
CDR3: CASSKTGTSGSMPATGELFF

D: -
J: TRBJ1-1
size: -
V: TRBV25-1
DNA: TGTGCCAGCAGTGGGGTGGGCCGTGGGACTGAAGCTTTCTTT
CDR3: CASSGVGRGTEAFF

D: -
J: TRBJ2-1
size: -
V: TRBV11-3
DNA: TGTGCCAGCAGCTTTGGCGGGATTAACTCCTACAATGAGCAGTTCTTC
CDR3: CASSFGGINSYNEQFF

D: -
J: TRBJ2-1
size: -
V: TRBV6-5
DNA: TGTGCCAGCAGTCGCGGCAATGAGCAGTTCTTC
CDR3: CASSRGNEQFF

D: TRBD1
J: TRBJ2-6
size: -
V: TRBV19
DNA: TGTGCCAGTAGTACCTGGACAGGCGTCTACTCTGGGGCCAACGTCCTGACTTTC
CDR3: CASSTWTGVYSGANVLTF

D: -
J: TRBJ2-5
size: once
V: TRBV5-1
DNA: TGCGCCAGCAGCGTGGGGCTAGGGGAGACCCAGTACTTC
CDR3: CASSVGLGETQYF

D: TRBD1
J: TRBJ2-1
size: -
V: TRBV5-1
DNA: TGCGCCAGCAGCCCTGGACAGGGGAGGGTCGATGAGCAGTTCTTC
CDR3: CASSPGQGRVDEQFF

D: TRBD2
J: TRBJ2-7
size: -
V: TRBV28
DNA: TGTGCCAGCATCCCAACGGGGGCTAGCGGGGGATCCTACGAGCAGTACTTC
CDR3: CASIPTGASGGSYEQYF

D: TRBD2
J: TRBJ2-1
size: -
V: TRBV4-1
DNA: TGCGCCAGCAGTCTACTCGGACTAGCGGGTATGAATGAGCAGTTCTTC
CDR3: CASSLLGLAGMNEQFF

D: TRBD2
J: TRBJ2-7
size: -
V: TRBV7-2
DNA: TGTGCCAGCAGCTCAGGACTAGCGGGGGGCTCCTACGAGCAGTACTTC
CDR3: CASSSGLAGGSYEQYF

D: -
J: TRBJ1-5
size: -
V: TRBV6-1
DNA: TGTGCCAGCAGTGATACGATAGATCAGCCCCAGCATTTT
CDR3: CASSDTIDQPQHF

D: -
J: TRBJ1-2
size: -
V: TRBV6-5
DNA: TGTGCCAGCAGTGCTCCAGGCGACCATCACTATGGCTACACCTTC
CDR3: CASSAPGDHHYGYTF

D: TRBD1
J: TRBJ1-1
size: -
V: TRBV6-1
DNA: TGTGCCAGCAGTGAAAGACAGGGGACATTGAACACTGAAGCTTTCTTT
CDR3: CASSERQGTLNTEAFF

D: -
J: TRBJ2-3
size: -
V: TRBV6-5
DNA: TGTGCCAGCTCTTGGCGGGACAGTAGCACAGATACGCAGTATTTT
CDR3: CASSWRDSSTDTQYF